These 21 T cell receptor beta chains share one sample of origin, sequenced in a study of cytotoxic CD8 clonotypes in ibrutinib-treated CLL. Using immunoSEQ multiplex PCR, the repertoire was profiled, and TCRdb retains in-frame clones only, with some absent. The sample has hundreds of thousands of clones, under 70% seen once. The sample in question was PBMCs, obtained after 36 months of ibrutinib treatment. These receptors originate from a human donor with chronic lymphocytic leukemia.

CDR3 DNA: TGTGCCAGCAGTTTAACGGGACTAGCGAGGTACAATGAGCAGTTCTTC. Translated: CASSLTGLARYNEQFF. This chain joins TRBV27 and TRBJ2-1; TRBD2 matches 10 bases. After removal of 2 bases from V and 4 bases from J, the junction contained 5 bases not matched to a gene. The CDR3 is 16 residues long. Germline values: CDR1 MNHEY, CDR2 SMNVEV (reference sequence).

V usage is TRBV14 and J usage is TRBJ2-7; D is uncertain. V was shortened by 5 bases and J by 0 bases, with 5 bases between the two germline ends. CDR3 size: 12 residues. From germline, CDR1 is SGHDN and CDR2 FVKESK. The CDR3, as DNA: TGTGCCAGCAGCGTGTCCTCCTACGAGCAGTACTTC. Translating gives CASSVSSYEQYF.

The sample holds a few counts of this clone. This chain uses TRBV6-5 with TRBJ1-2, with D perhaps matching TRBD1 (5 bases). The CDR3 totals 13 residues. The germline V and J ends were trimmed by 5 bases and 3 bases, with 10 bases remaining between them. The germline V gene encodes CDR1 MNHEY and CDR2 SVGAGI. The CDR3 bases are TGTGCCAGCAGTACGGGACTTTACTATGGCTACACCTTC. Translating gives CASSTGLYYGYTF.

CDR3 residues: CSATTGNEQFF. DNA for the CDR3: TGCAGTGCCACTACAGGCAATGAGCAGTTCTTC. The gene calls are TRBV20-1 and TRBJ2-1, with a tentative D call TRBD1 (5 bases). The CDR3 extends over 11 amino acids. Germline V gene lookup returns CDR1 DFQATT and CDR2 SNEGSKA (reference sequence). V was clipped by 6 bases and J by 6 bases, with 9 bases between them.

This clone was counted only a few times. This chain connects TRBV7-7 to TRBJ2-1; possibly TRBD2 for D (7 bases). From germline, CDR1 is SSHAT and CDR2 FNYEAQ (reference sequence). Trimming took 5 bases from V and 5 from J, leaving 16 bases between them. The CDR3 has 15 amino acids. The chain's CDR3 is CASSPAGAGNNEQFF. The CDR3 nucleotides are TGTGCCAGCAGCCCCGCGGGGGCGGGGAACAATGAGCAGTTCTTC.

About this clone: At one end the junction does not follow the germline gene, possibly because of a read error. The genes are TRBV7-2 and TRBJ2-1; D remains unclear. Germline loops: CDR1 SGHTA, CDR2 FQGNSA. This CDR3 is built from 11 residues. The CDR3: CAGSRWREQFF. The CDR3 region has the DNA TGTGCCGGCAGCCGCTGGCGTGAGCAGTTCTTC.

This clone was observed once. J is TRBJ1-2 and V is TRBV9; D gene uncertain. This CDR3 spans 12 amino acids. CDR1 and CDR2 (germline): SGDLS, YYNGEE. Deletions cut 3 bases from V and 6 bases from J, with 9 bases between. CDR3 DNA: TGTGCCAGCAGCGAAAAACTGAATGGCTACACCTTC. Translation: CASSEKLNGYTF.

The rearrangement links TRBV19 to TRBJ1-5; 7 bases align to TRBD1. V trimming: 1 base; J trimming: 5 bases; junction bases outside the gene matches: 5. CDR3 length: 15 amino acids. Germline values: CDR1 LNHDA, CDR2 SQIVND (reference sequence). The CDR3 is CASSIVDRSHQPQHF. CDR3 in DNA: TGTGCCAGTAGTATAGTGGACAGGTCCCATCAGCCCCAGCATTTT.

The chain is built from TRBV7-2 and TRBJ2-4, with D possibly TRBD2 on 5 matching bases. CDR1 SGHTA and CDR2 FQGNSA come from the germline V gene. This CDR3 has 16 residues. The V end was cut by 5 bases, the J end by 3 bases, with 17 bases between. CDR3 sequence reads: CASSPRDSRGKNIQYF. The DNA of the CDR3 is TGTGCCAGCAGCCCAAGGGATAGCCGGGGCAAAAACATTCAGTACTTC.

The chain carries TRBV2 and TRBJ1-5, with unresolved D. CDR3 length: 13 amino acids. The germline gives CDR1 SNHLY, CDR2 FYNNEI. Between the trimmed V and J ends, which lost 7 bases and 4 bases, there was a span of 11 bases. The chain's CDR3 is CASKPGVNQPQHF. The DNA of the CDR3 is TGTGCCAGCAAGCCAGGCGTTAATCAGCCCCAGCATTTT.

This clone was observed a handful of times. The chain carries TRBV7-3 and TRBJ2-1; 11 bases are a match to TRBD2. The germline gives CDR1 SGHTA, CDR2 FQGTGA. Trimming cost V 4 bases and J 8 bases; bases outside gene matches: 10. This CDR3 has 16 amino acids. The CDR3 DNA follows: TGTGCCAGCAGCTCCGGTAGCGGGAGGGCCTTATATGAGCAGTTCTTC. Its protein is CASSSGSGRALYEQFF.

This clone was detected a few times. This chain connects TRBV7-6 to TRBJ2-3, with 9 bases matching TRBD2. This CDR3 is 16 amino acids long. Germline V lookup: CDR1 SGHVS, CDR2 FNYEAQ. The J segment lost 2 bases and the V segment lost 5 bases, leaving 8 bases of the junction unmatched. The CDR3 DNA sequence: TGTGCCAGCAGCGCATACTCTAGCGGGGTCACAGATACGCAGTATTTT. Protein product: CASSAYSSGVTDTQYF.

V gene TRBV4-1 combines with J gene TRBJ2-1; D is perhaps TRBD2 (5 bases). The V end lost 0 bases, the J end lost 10 bases, and 10 bases lay between the germline ends. The CDR3 is made up of 13 amino acids. The germline V gene encodes CDR1 MGHRA and CDR2 YSYEKL. The CDR3 sequence: CASSQDGLPEQFF. The CDR3 region has the DNA TGCGCCAGCAGCCAAGATGGACTCCCAGAGCAGTTCTTC.

The V call is TRBV4-1, the J call TRBJ1-5; maybe TRBD1 (6 bases). V was cut by 4 bases and J by 0 bases, with 10 bases left in between. CDR3 length equals 15 residues. The V gene's germline CDR1 is MGHRA and CDR2 YSYEKL. CDR3 nucleotide sequence: TGCGCCAGCAGCCCTGGACAGTTTAGCAATCAGCCCCAGCATTTT. It specifies CASSPGQFSNQPQHF.

The rearrangement links TRBV27 to TRBJ2-3; D is unresolved. Trimming pared 3 bases from V and 0 bases from J, leaving 10 bases between. This CDR3 has 15 amino acids. The germline V gene has CDR1 MNHEY and CDR2 SMNVEV (reference sequence). CDR3 residues: CASSFGFLSTDTQYF. Here the CDR3 DNA reads TGTGCCAGCAGTTTCGGGTTCCTCAGCACAGATACGCAGTATTTT.

The chain combines TRBV4-1 with TRBJ2-3; the D gene could be TRBD1 or TRBD2 (5 bases each). Germline V gene lookup returns CDR1 MGHRA and CDR2 YSYEKL. This CDR3 has 17 amino acids. With 0 bases removed from V and 5 bases from J, the gap between germline ends came to 18 bases. CDR3 amino acids: CASSQERGGRAVDTQYF. As DNA, the CDR3 is TGCGCCAGCAGCCAAGAACGGGGCGGAAGGGCCGTAGATACGCAGTATTTT.

The CDR3 loop is CASSVGTVNQPQHF. CDR3 DNA sequence: TGTGCCAGCAGCGTCGGGACAGTCAATCAGCCCCAGCATTTT. The V and J genes are TRBV7-2 and TRBJ1-5; 7 nucleotides align to TRBD1. Germline V gives CDR1 SGHTA, CDR2 FQGNSA. This CDR3 has 14 amino acids. The J segment lost 3 bases and the V segment lost 5 bases, leaving 4 bases of the junction unmatched.

In this sample, this clone turned up many times. V is TRBV7-9 and J is TRBJ2-7, with D perhaps matching TRBD1 or TRBD2 (5 bases each). Germline V gene sequence: CDR1 SEHNR, CDR2 FQNEAQ (reference sequence). The V gene lost 5 bases and the J gene lost 2 bases, with 13 bases spanning the gap. The CDR3 runs 14 residues. The CDR3 reads CASSPWDGAYEQYF. The CDR3 DNA sequence: TGTGCCAGCAGCCCCTGGGACGGAGCCTACGAGCAGTACTTC.

The chain uses TRBV11-2 and TRBJ2-7, with D possibly matching TRBD1 (6 bases). The CDR3 runs to 15 residues. Trimming cost V 0 bases and J 7 bases, with 16 bases left between them. Germline values: CDR1 SGHAT, CDR2 FQNNGV. The CDR3 DNA is TGTGCCAGCAGCTTAGACTCCTTCAGGGGTCAAGAGCAGTACTTC. Residues: CASSLDSFRGQEQYF.

The gene calls are TRBV29-1 and TRBJ2-1; TRBD2 might be the D (6 bases). The CDR3 has 14 amino acids. Between the trimmed V and J ends, which lost 5 bases and 0 bases, there was a span of 11 bases. The germline V gene encodes CDR1 SQVTM and CDR2 ANQGSEA. The CDR3 coding sequence is TGCAGCGTTTTGGGGGGAAGCTCCTACAATGAGCAGTTCTTC. Its translation: CSVLGGSSYNEQFF.

The chain joins TRBV5-4 to TRBJ1-1; D gene unclear. The V end was cut by 4 bases, the J end by 11 bases, with 24 bases between. The germline gives CDR1 SGHNT, CDR2 YYREEE (reference sequence). CDR3 length: 15 residues. CDR3 DNA: TGTGCCAGCAGCCTAGAAACAAGACGAACGGGAGAGGCTTTCTTT. Translating gives CASSLETRRTGEAFF.